The entry below describes one T cell receptor (beta chain). The antigen it recognizes is unknown. Base qualities were left out, and no much larger clone turns up one base away. The cohort was made up of hundreds of healthy bone marrow donors. All cohort members were sampled while nominally healthy, although unrecorded immune exposures were likely present. The donor tested CMV seropositive and was one of the 289 seropositive cohort members. Every donor gave a peripheral blood sample, and the peripheral blood mononuclear cells from that sample were used for TCR beta sequencing. Genomic DNA was extracted from the blood cell samples with the Qiagen DNeasy Blood Extraction Kit. Library preparation was by the immunoSEQ multiplex PCR assay. For the multiplex PCR, a mixture combining 60 forward primers for TCR Vbeta segments and 13 reverse primers for TCR Jbeta segments was used. A multiplex PCR assay on genomic DNA amplified the CDR3 region of rearranged TCR beta genes. The Illumina HiSeq System was used to sequence the amplified TCR beta libraries as 87-base-pair reads. In the source study's methods: A later analysis counted approximately 74 million unique TCR beta chains across the 600 to 850 repertoires, and roughly 11 million of these chains were shared by at least two donors. A nearest-neighbor algorithm error-corrected the raw reads and collapsed the reads into unique sequences, merging closely related sequences to remove PCR and sequencing errors. Alignment of CDR3 sequences to IMGT reference sequences was used to assign V, D and J gene segments. For a sequence to be retained, at least a six-nucleotide match to both a V gene segment and a J gene segment was required. Rearrangements were classified as productive when the CDR3 lacked stop codons and remained in frame with V and J, and all other rearrangements were classified as non-productive. Following IMGT convention, CDR3 was defined as the stretch from the second conserved V-encoded cysteine to the conserved J-encoded phenylalanine. The earlier analysis of about 640 of the donors excluded any sequence lacking an unambiguous match to a single V gene segment. In an earlier analysis of approximately 590 of the donors, a V segment was called functional when productive rearrangements were above 56.7%, and segregating when the standard deviation between donors exceeded 5%. A statistical classification framework was built for diagnosing cytomegalovirus status from the catalog of TCR beta chain sequences. In a later analysis, TCR nucleotide sequences were compared against IMGT/GENE-DB human TR gene sequences so that V and J genes could be assigned. A later analysis assigned CDR3 sequences and most-parsimonious VDJ recombination scenarios with the TCRdist pipeline. In a later analysis, each TCR beta chain was defined by its CDR3 amino acid sequence together with its V-gene family, and reads lacking a unique V-gene family were excluded. In a later analysis, approximately 640 highly shared, low-generation-probability nucleotide sequences were removed to address suspected cross-contamination and a sequencing artifact. A later analysis calculated a clonal expansion index for each public chain from normalized within-repertoire ranks of inferred template counts. Generation probabilities in a later analysis came from a VDJ recombination model fitted to out-of-frame rearrangements, and those results were checked against IGoR. In a later analysis, hypergeometric tests were used to score TCR-TCR, TCR-HLA and TCR-CMV co-occurrence, with a repertoire-size bias correction applied to TCR pairs. In a later analysis, false discovery rates were estimated by permuting HLA or CMV assignments 20 times. A later analysis grouped co-occurring TCRs with DBSCAN, adding TCRdist sequence similarity when clustering within HLA-allele-positive subsets. Repertoires with fewer than 30,000 or more than 120,000 public chains were left out of co-occurrence clustering, as were about 5 repertoires with anomalous nucleotide sharing. TCRdb took over this immuneACCESS table, retaining in-frame rearrangements with V and J assigned. Such tables are incomplete; in checked studies, under half of the missing clones stem from an unresolved V gene, and the remainder is unexplained. That table gives V, J and clone size, and the DNA gave D and trimming. The sample table records under 150,000 clones; around 80% of these occur just once. Around 4.5% of the sample comes from the top ten.

The data were obtained in a study of cytomegalovirus exposure and HLA in healthy donors (dated by TCRdb to 2016 to 2017). Looking at the study overall: According to an earlier analysis of several hundred of the donors, 200 million or so T cells yielded roughly 110 million unique TCR beta sequences and 276 Gb of sequence data. Roughly 300 gigabases of sequencing data and roughly 80 million unique TCR sequences made up an early release that covered approximately 650 HLA-typed donors. The genetic ancestry cluster associated with self-reported Caucasian donors included 81% of the 300 to 400 genotyped donors. The aim of the study was to test whether cataloging public T cell receptors could identify signatures of past pathogen exposure. Using immunosequencing, the study profiled T cell repertoires from 500 to 800 subjects and related those repertoires to cytomegalovirus serostatus. In addition to the first cohort of 650 to 800 subjects, a separate validation cohort of approximately 130 different subjects was used. To predict cytomegalovirus infection status, the study combined high-throughput TCR immunosequencing, statistical association of individual TCRs with disease status, and machine learning. To study patterns of TCR occurrence, a later analysis re-analyzed previously published TCR beta repertoires from several hundred donors and added high-resolution HLA genotyping. In the later analysis, no new phenotypic data were used to find candidate immune exposures; instead, reliance was placed on TCR beta sequences and their occurrence across donors. To decide whether each TCR beta V gene segment behaved as functional or pseudogenic, an earlier analysis of fewer than 750 of the donors relied on high-throughput TCR beta sequencing. Donor age, sex, ethnicity and CMV serostatus were compiled alongside the repertoire data. In a later genetic analysis, genome-wide SNP genotypes for about three fifths of the roughly 670 donors were used, and that subset was treated as a discovery cohort. Every repertoire in the discovery cohort had been generated on one and the same sequencing platform. Class I and class II HLA loci were covered by the typing at four-digit resolution. The number of typed donors differed by locus: about 620-630 for A, B, C, DRB1 and DQB1; some 500 for DQA1; around 610 for DPA1; and some 430 for DPB1. Roughly 5 DR-DQ haplotypes were handled as single units for association and clustering, since linkage in the cohort was strong. On average, about 200,000 unique TCR beta nucleotide sequences were sequenced per donor among a few hundred genotyped donors of the cohort, with roughly 20% of those sequences being non-productive. The full study reports these points: A later genetic analysis reported fewer N-insertions in productive TCRs among donors in an Asian-associated ancestry cluster than the roughly 720-donor mean. The authors suggested that the approach could potentially be generalized to other disease states and immunological phenotypes. A later analysis reported that several top co-occurrence clusters appeared linked to parvovirus B19, influenza, CMV and Epstein-Barr virus. In a later analysis, most CMV-associated TCR beta chains were found to appear HLA-restricted, with HLA associations seemingly driven largely by CMV exposure. Linkage disequilibrium might explain the correlated functional status among segregating V segments, but an unknown experimental factor could not be ruled out. Across donors, most TCR sequences were observed very rarely, whereas some public TCRs were present in many individuals. According to a later analysis, TCR association rates differed among HLA loci, with DRB1 alleles showing the most associated TCRs and HLA-C alleles showing the fewest. For the cohort, immune exposure information was limited to CMV serostatus. A total of fewer than 200 TCR beta chains were listed by the study as associated with cytomegalovirus. In vitro tests confirmed that a few of the cytomegalovirus-associated TCR beta chains recognize cytomegalovirus antigens. Because the 87-base-pair reads could not distinguish some IMGT-functional V segments, including TRBV6-2 and TRBV6-3, those segments were excluded. A group of highly shared sequence variants was considered likely to be a technical artifact of the sequencing pipeline. Compared with equally common non-associated chains, HLA-associated TCR beta chains in a later analysis were more clonally expanded and had lower generation probabilities. Specific HLA alleles were associated with 18,000 or so TCR beta sequences at a false discovery rate of 0.05 in a later analysis. Around 16 rarely observed V segments, including chromosome 9 orphons, were excluded from the earlier analysis of several hundred of the donors because counts were too low. When HLA alleles, especially DR and DQ, strongly co-occurred, attributing TCR associations to individual alleles was difficult. In an earlier analysis of some 500 of the donors, most TCR beta V segments appeared in productive rearrangements about 90% or about 30% of the time, broadly matching IMGT annotations. An association between a missense DCLRE1C variant and V-gene and J-gene trimming of TCR beta chains was found in a later genetic analysis and replicated in an independent cohort. In both the original and validation cohorts, the classifier was reported to diagnose cytomegalovirus status with high specificity and sensitivity. The cohort was sequenced for TCR beta chains only, and without alpha or paired-chain data the features that could be detected were limited. Sequencing depth was assumed to be roughly uniform across donors in the presence/absence analyses, though that assumption may not hold. Because HLA typing was missing for some donors at each locus, association tests included only the typed subset. A further reported finding was that TCR beta sequences accurately predicted the HLA-A and HLA-B alleles for most subjects in the first cohort.

From the cysteine through the phenylalanine, the CDR3 covers 15 amino acids. Only CDR3 DNA is held: 45 bases, read in frame from base 1. CDR1 LGHNA and CDR2 YSLEER were looked up in the germline V gene. V has 1 base trimmed and J has 2 bases trimmed; junction bases matching no gene number 4. This clonotype was obtained from a woman between 35 and 50 years old in good health and CMV-seropositive. The rearranged segments are TRBV4-3 and TRBJ2-7; 8 middle bases align to TRBD1. The sequencing sample was made of PBMCs. At the DNA level, the sequence is TGCGCCAGCAGCCAAGGGACAGGGAGGACCTACGAGCAGTACTTC. Protein translation: CASSQGTGRTYEQYF.